The 26 T cell receptor beta chains below were found in one sample sequenced in a study of T cell responses to AZD1222 COVID-19 vaccine. Only in-frame clones appear in the TCRdb table, and some are missing; sequencing was by immunoSEQ multiplex PCR. The top ten clones hold roughly 8.7% of a sample with under 150,000 clones, 65% to 90% of them seen once. The specimen was peripheral blood, collected 28 days after the second dose of the MenACWY control vaccine. These receptors all stem from an adult who received the MenACWY meningococcal vaccine as a control.

CDR3 nucleotides: TGTGCCACCAGTGATAGTCTGGCGGGAAACACCATATATTTT. Translated, it gives CATSDSLAGNTIYF. This rearrangement joins TRBV24-1 to TRBJ1-3, with no clear D. Germline CDR1 and CDR2: KGHDR and SFDVKD. The V gene lost 3 bases and the J gene lost 4 bases, with 9 bases spanning the gap. The CDR3 extends over 14 amino acids.

The chain recombines TRBV7-2 with TRBJ1-1; TRBD1 is a possible D gene (5 bases). The V and J ends lost 7 bases and 4 bases respectively, with 10 bases between them. In germline, CDR1 is SGHTA, CDR2 FQGNSA. The CDR3 covers 12 residues. CDR3 sequence: CASTSQVTEAFF. For the CDR3, the DNA is TGTGCCAGCACCTCACAGGTCACTGAAGCTTTCTTT.

The chain uses TRBV3-1 (or the pseudogene TRBV3-2) and TRBJ2-3; maybe TRBD1 (6 bases). The CDR3 covers 14 residues. Germline V gene lookup returns CDR1 LGHDT and CDR2 YNNKEL (reference sequence). V dropped 4 bases and J dropped 6 bases, with 14 bases sitting between them. The CDR3 is CASSPLATGDTQYF. The CDR3, as DNA: TGTGCCAGCAGCCCCCTAGCAACAGGGGATACGCAGTATTTT.

The chain is built from TRBV9 and TRBJ1-2; D gene unclear. The germline gives CDR1 SGDLS, CDR2 YYNGEE. V was pared by 0 bases and J by 5 bases, with 14 bases between. The CDR3 length is 15 residues. The DNA of the CDR3 is TGTGCCAGCAGCGTAGGGAACACGATTATTTATGGCTACACCTTC. Encoded protein: CASSVGNTIIYGYTF. The full variable domain, with the rest looked up from reference TRBV9 and TRBJ1-2, is DSGVTQTPKHLITATGQRVTLRCSPRSGDLSVYWYQQSLDQGLQFLIQYYNGEERAKGNILERFSAQQFPDLHSELNLSSLELGDSALYFCASSVGNTIIYGYTFGSGTRLTVV.

The J gene is TRBJ1-1, the V gene TRBV20-1, with D unresolved. The CDR3 has 10 amino acids. Germline V gene data show CDR1 as DFQATT and CDR2 as SNEGSKA (reference sequence). V lost 5 bases to trimming and J lost 11 bases, with 12 bases between them. The CDR3 nucleotides read TGCAGTGCTTTCCGGCTTTGGGCTTTCTTT. Translation: CSAFRLWAFF.

The chain employs TRBV12-3 or TRBV12-4 and TRBJ1-4; D uncertain. The CDR3 is 12 amino acids. V was trimmed by 3 bases and J by 4 bases, leaving 3 bases between them. The chain's CDR3 is CASSFYNEKLFF. Written as DNA, the CDR3 is TGTGCCAGCAGTTTTTATAATGAAAAACTGTTTTTT.

The chain employs TRBV7-9 and TRBJ2-5, with 8 bases lining up with TRBD2. CDR3 length equals 15 residues. The V and J ends lost 5 bases and 2 bases, in that order; junction bases with no gene match: 7. Germline CDR1 SEHNR, CDR2 FQNEAQ (reference sequence). This CDR3 reads CASSPRGGTQETQYF. For the CDR3, the DNA is TGTGCCAGCAGCCCTCGGGGGGGGACACAAGAGACCCAGTACTTC.

The rearrangement uses TRBV24-1 and TRBJ2-3; TRBD2 is a possible D gene (6 bases). The germline V and J ends were trimmed by 7 bases and 1 base, with 8 bases remaining between them. The CDR3 runs to 13 residues. Germline V gene data show CDR1 as KGHDR and CDR2 as SFDVKD. CDR3 nucleotides: TGTGCCACCAGGCCGGGAGGCACAGATACGCAGTATTTT. Encoded protein: CATRPGGTDTQYF.

The gene calls are TRBV5-5 and TRBJ1-4; 7 positions match TRBD1. V was clipped by 4 bases and J by 7 bases; unmatched bases: 13. CDR3 length equals 16 residues. In germline, CDR1 is SGHKS, CDR2 YYEKEE (reference sequence). In DNA form, the CDR3 reads TGTGCCAGCAGCGTCTCTCTAGGGGACAGAGGTGAAAAACTGTTTTTT. Its protein product is CASSVSLGDRGEKLFF.

This clone was seen just once. The gene calls are TRBV24-1 and TRBJ1-2, with unresolved D. Germline V gene sequence: CDR1 KGHDR, CDR2 SFDVKD. V was shortened by 5 bases and J by 6 bases, with 15 bases between the two germline ends. The CDR3 length is 14 residues. CDR3 residues: CATSGGDVKDGYTF. In nucleotides, the CDR3 is TGTGCCACCAGTGGAGGCGATGTGAAGGATGGCTACACCTTC.

The chain has TRBV18 and TRBJ1-2; 8 bases agree with TRBD1. The V and J ends lost 6 bases and 4 bases, in that order; junction bases with no gene match: 7. The V gene's germline CDR1 is KGHSH and CDR2 LQKENI. The CDR3 contains 14 residues. The DNA for the CDR3 is TGTGCCAGCTCCCCCCTACAGGGGGTCTATGGCTACACCTTC. Its translation is CASSPLQGVYGYTF.

The J gene is TRBJ2-3, the V gene TRBV9; TRBD2 agrees at 10 bases. Germline lookup yields CDR1 SGDLS and CDR2 YYNGEE. J lost 4 bases, V lost 1 base, and 3 bases had no gene match. CDR3 length equals 15 residues. CDR3 sequence reads: CASSVLAGVADTQYF. Here the CDR3 DNA reads TGTGCCAGCAGCGTACTAGCGGGGGTTGCAGATACGCAGTATTTT.

V and J are TRBV19 and TRBJ2-3; TRBD1 agrees at 10 bases. Germline V gives CDR1 LNHDA, CDR2 SQIVND (reference sequence). The CDR3 sequence is 14 residues long. With V trimmed by 9 bases and J by 5 bases, 8 bases remained unmatched. The CDR3 nucleotides read TGTGCCAGCCGCTACGGGACAGGGGTAGATACGCAGTATTTT. Its translation: CASRYGTGVDTQYF.

This sequence joins TRBV14 and TRBJ1-2; D gene ambiguous. V was pared by 1 base and J by 0 bases, with 3 bases between. Germline loops: CDR1 SGHDN, CDR2 FVKESK. The CDR3 has 13 amino acids. The CDR3: CASSQGANYGYTF. CDR3 DNA sequence: TGTGCCAGCAGCCAAGGAGCTAACTATGGCTACACCTTC.

The chain couples TRBV5-1 to TRBJ2-1, with a possible D match to TRBD1 (6 bases). The CDR3 totals 15 residues. V was cut by 2 bases and J by 4 bases, with 13 bases left in between. CDR1 is SGHRS and CDR2 is YFSETQ in the germline V gene. This chain's CDR3 is CASSFAQGGYNEQFF. The CDR3 DNA reads as TGCGCCAGCAGCTTCGCACAGGGTGGGTACAATGAGCAGTTCTTC. Full variable domain (rest looked up from reference TRBV5-1 and TRBJ2-1): KAGVTQTPRYLIKTRGQQVTLSCSPISGHRSVSWYQQTPGQGLQFLFEYFSETQRNKGNFPGRFSGRQFSNSRSEMNVSTLELGDSALYLCASSFAQGGYNEQFFGPGTRLTVL.

This chain connects TRBV6-5 to TRBJ1-6; TRBD1 is a possible D gene (5 bases). CDR1 and CDR2 (germline): MNHEY, SVGAGI. V lost 5 bases to trimming and J lost 7 bases, with 12 bases between them. CDR3 size: 14 residues. CDR3 loop: CASSTRDRNSPLHF. In DNA form, the CDR3 reads TGTGCCAGCAGTACACGGGACCGCAATTCACCCCTCCACTTT.

By proportion, this clone is medium-sized. The chain combines TRBV24-1 with TRBJ1-5; unclear D gene. Deletions cut 0 bases from V and 3 bases from J, with 5 bases between. Germline CDR1 and CDR2: KGHDR and SFDVKD. This CDR3 comprises 14 residues. CDR3 nucleotides: TGTGCCACCAGTGATTTGTCAGTCAATCAGCCCCAGCATTTT. Its protein product is CATSDLSVNQPQHF.

This sequence joins TRBV10-1 and TRBJ2-7; possibly TRBD2 for D (6 bases). CDR1 and CDR2 from the germline V gene are WNHNN and SYGVQD (reference sequence). CDR3 length equals 10 residues. This CDR3 is CASTGRRYDV. CDR3 nucleotides: TGCGCCAGCACGGGGAGGCGTTACGACGTC.

The genes are TRBV6-6 and TRBJ1-4, with D perhaps TRBD1 (6 bases). The CDR3 sequence is 14 residues long. The V end was cut by 4 bases, the J end by 6 bases, with 12 bases between. Germline CDR1 is MNHNY and CDR2 is SVGAGI (reference sequence). This chain's CDR3 is CASSSTGLDEKLFF. CDR3 coding DNA: TGTGCCAGCAGTTCGACAGGATTAGATGAAAAACTGTTTTTT.

The J gene is TRBJ2-1, the V gene TRBV2; D unresolved. The V and J ends lost 8 bases and 1 base respectively, with 12 bases between them. This CDR3 has 14 amino acids. Germline lookup yields CDR1 SNHLY and CDR2 FYNNEI. DNA for the CDR3: TGTGCCAGCGGCCTAGTCGGGTCCTACAATGAGCAGTTCTTC. This codes for CASGLVGSYNEQFF.

The rearrangement joins TRBV11-2 to TRBJ2-1; 8 bases agree with TRBD1. The CDR3 length is 13 residues. Unmatched junction bases numbered 5, after V lost 5 bases and J lost 8 bases. CDR1 SGHAT and CDR2 FQNNGV come from the germline V gene. Written as DNA, the CDR3 is TGTGCCAGCAGCGAGGACAGGGTGTATGAGCAGTTCTTC. Translation: CASSEDRVYEQFF.

This chain joins TRBV28 and TRBJ1-2, with 7 bases matching TRBD1. Germline V CDR1 and CDR2: MDHEN, SYDVKM. With 6 bases clipped from V and 7 bases from J, the junction kept 2 bases outside the gene matches. The CDR3 is made up of 11 amino acids. In DNA, the CDR3 is TGTGCCAGCAGGACAGGGTTTGGCTACACCTTC. Amino acid sequence: CASRTGFGYTF.

The chain recombines TRBV5-5 with TRBJ1-5; D may be TRBD1 (6 bases). The V gene's germline CDR1 is SGHKS and CDR2 YYEKEE (reference sequence). The CDR3 has 16 residues. Trimming cost V 7 bases and J 0 bases, with 17 bases left between them. The CDR3 is CASSSGADYSNQPQHF. The CDR3 nucleotides read TGTGCCAGCTCATCAGGGGCAGATTATAGCAATCAGCCCCAGCATTTT.

This clone was observed once. J is TRBJ2-7 and V is TRBV7-9, with D uncertain. Trimming stripped 1 base from V and 7 bases from J, with 11 bases between. This CDR3 has 13 amino acids. CDR1 SEHNR and CDR2 FQNEAQ come from the germline V gene (reference sequence). The CDR3 region has the DNA TGTGCCAGCAGCTTAGGGCCCGCTGGGGAGCAGTACGTC. This sequence encodes CASSLGPAGEQYV.

This chain joins TRBV5-8 and TRBJ1-2; D remains unclear. The germline V and J ends were trimmed by 4 bases and 2 bases, with 15 bases remaining between them. Germline CDR1 reads SGHTS; CDR2 reads YDEGEE. The CDR3 extends over 15 amino acids. CDR3 in DNA: TGTGCCAGCAGCCCTCCCACGGGGAAGAACTATGGCTACACCTTC. It encodes CASSPPTGKNYGYTF.

The gene calls are TRBV9 and TRBJ1-6; D is unclear. V was clipped by 0 bases and J by 7 bases, with 8 bases between them. CDR3 length: 14 amino acids. The germline gives CDR1 SGDLS, CDR2 YYNGEE. The CDR3 nucleotides read TGTGCCAGCAGCGTAGACGTCCAGAATTCACCCCTCCACTTT. Its translation is CASSVDVQNSPLHF.